This T cell receptor beta chain was found in a study of metastatic and nonmetastatic thyroid tumors. The overall study: Blood and tumor or nodule tissue repertoires from malignant and benign thyroid patients were compared.

V lost 2 bases and J 0 bases, leaving 8 bases between the germline ends. The CDR3 is made up of 14 amino acids. Germline-derived CDR1 and CDR2 are SGHAT and FQDESV (reference sequence). Broader study findings: For both blood and tumor, malignant thyroid tumors reportedly showed significantly higher TCR beta diversity than benign nodules did.

No patient received treatment before thyroid surgery. TCRdb used MiXCR to call clones anew from the PCR reads. The sample includes 20,000 or so clones, more than 35% of them seen just once. Concerning this clone itself: Antigen unknown.

This clonotype was sampled from a female donor with papillary thyroid cancer or a benign thyroid nodule (not recorded which). Some clones in this sample may be carry-over from other donors' samples. The chain combines TRBV11-1 with TRBJ2-7, with a weak D call TRBD2 (5 bases). The sequenced material came from tumor tissue. CDR3 loop: CASSLQRSSYEQYF. DNA of the CDR3: TGTGCCAGCAGCTTACAGCGGAGCTCCTACGAGCAGTACTTC.